This TCR beta chain emerged from a study of CD8 T cells in Susac syndrome. Each multiple sclerosis control was a treatment-naive patient with relapsing-remitting disease that was either stable or active. It was negative isolation that provided the CD8+ and CD4+ T cells, whereas TEMRA cells were enriched by FACS. V dropped 6 bases and J dropped 4 bases, with 24 bases sitting between them. CDR1 MNHEY and CDR2 SMNVEV come from the germline V gene (reference sequence). This CDR3 has 17 amino acids. With random hexamers, reverse transcription was performed on roughly 0.5 to 1 ug of RNA. Amplification of TCR beta CDR3 spanned 54 Vbeta and 13 Jbeta via immunoSEQ multiplex PCR. TCRdb ran MiXCR on the immunoSEQ multiplex PCR reads and lists one entry per CDR3 protein. Seen here are about 71,000 distinct CDR3 sequences, over 95% observed once, and the top ten hold around 0.11%.

The chain is built from TRBV27 and TRBJ2-5, with TRBD1 as a possible D gene (6 bases). This TCR derives from a human donor with multiple sclerosis. The sequenced sample was CD4+ T cells from PBMCs. The CDR3 is CASSRRAGQTWGETQYF. The CDR3 DNA is TGTGCCAGCAGCCGCCGCGCCGGACAGACTTGGGGAGAGACCCAGTACTTC.